Shown below are 12 T cell receptor beta chains from a single sample sequenced in a study of blood T cell repertoires in COVID-19. TCRdb's copy holds only in-frame clones and misses some; the assay was immunoSEQ multiplex PCR. The sample lists under 300,000 clones, approximately 84% seen once, with 15% in the top ten. The specimen was PBMCs or T cells enriched from blood (not recorded which). The source of these receptors is a man in his forties or fifties who had recovered from COVID-19.

The gene calls are TRBV5-6 and TRBJ1-1, with D perhaps matching TRBD1 (5 bases). V dropped 0 bases and J dropped 3 bases, with 9 bases sitting between them. The germline V gene encodes CDR1 SGHDT and CDR2 YYEEEE. The CDR3 length is 14 residues. Here the CDR3 reads CASSLVPRDTEAFF. The CDR3 nucleotides read TGTGCCAGCAGCTTGGTCCCCAGGGACACTGAAGCTTTCTTT. Full variable domain (outside the CDR3, taken from reference TRBV5-6 and TRBJ1-1): DAGVTQSPTHLIKTRGQQVTLRCSPKSGHDTVSWYQQALGQGPQFIFQYYEEEERQRGNFPDRFSGHQFPNYSSELNVNALLLGDSALYLCASSLVPRDTEAFFGQGTRLTVV.

V usage is TRBV5-1 and J usage is TRBJ2-2; 10 bases fit TRBD1. The CDR3 covers 17 residues. CDR1 is SGHRS, CDR2 YFSETQ, per germline. J was trimmed by 0 bases and V by 4 bases; bases with no gene match: 6. The CDR3 coding sequence is TGCGCCAGCAGCCCACGAGGACAGGGGGCGAACACCGGGGAGCTGTTTTTT. It codes for CASSPRGQGANTGELFF.

The chain carries TRBV20-1 and TRBJ1-2; unclear D gene. The CDR3 loop spans 8 amino acids. CDR1 is DFQATT, CDR2 SNEGSKA, per germline (reference sequence). CDR3 region: CRAYGYTF. The CDR3 DNA reads TGCAGGGCCTATGGCTACACCTTC.

This sequence joins TRBV7-2 and TRBJ1-2, with a possible D match to TRBD1 (5 bases). From germline, CDR1 is SGHTA and CDR2 FQGNSA. The CDR3 loop spans 13 amino acids. With 6 bases removed from V and 8 bases from J, the gap between germline ends came to 16 bases. CDR3 in amino acids: CASRPQENRGYTF. For the CDR3, the DNA is TGTGCCAGCAGACCACAGGAAAACAGGGGCTACACCTTC.

The chain is built from TRBV15 and TRBJ1-4; D remains unclear. This CDR3 has 12 residues. V was clipped by 0 bases and J by 11 bases, with 7 bases between them. Germline V CDR1 and CDR2: LNHNV, YYDKDF (reference sequence). The DNA for the CDR3 is TGTGCCACCAGCAGAGAGGGCAAGAAACTGTTTTTT. Translation: CATSREGKKLFF.

This clone was seen only once. The rearrangement joins TRBV27 to TRBJ1-2, with D hard to call. This CDR3 contains 13 residues. CDR1 and CDR2 (germline): MNHEY, SMNVEV (reference sequence). The V and J ends lost 0 bases and 8 bases respectively, with 10 bases between them. CDR3 DNA sequence: TGTGCCAGCAGTTTATCGAACTCGGGGGGCTACACCTTC. Protein: CASSLSNSGGYTF.

The chain employs TRBV7-9 and TRBJ1-5; tentative D call: TRBD1 (6 bases). V was pared by 3 bases and J by 5 bases, with 11 bases between. CDR1 SEHNR and CDR2 FQNEAQ come from the germline V gene (reference sequence). The CDR3 is 14 amino acids. The CDR3 sequence is CASSFSDSHQPQHF. The CDR3 DNA reads as TGTGCCAGCAGCTTCTCGGACAGTCATCAGCCCCAGCATTTT.

This clone appeared once. The same CDR3 can be traced to other DNA sequences in this sample. V is TRBV7-3 and J is TRBJ2-3; no reliable D call. Per germline, CDR1 SGHTA and CDR2 FQGTGA. With 1 base removed from V and 1 base from J, the gap between germline ends came to 9 bases. The CDR3 is 15 amino acids. DNA for the CDR3: TGTGCCAGCAGCTTAAATTCGGTAGGCACAGATACGCAGTATTTT. Its translation: CASSLNSVGTDTQYF. Drawing the rest from reference TRBV7-3 and TRBJ2-3, the complete variable domain is GAGVSQTPSNKVTEKGKYVELRCDPISGHTALYWYRQSLGQGPEFLIYFQGTGAADDSGLPNDRFFAVRPEGSVSTLKIQRTERGDSAVYLCASSLNSVGTDTQYFGPGTRLTVL.

The V and J genes are TRBV6-2 or TRBV6-3 and TRBJ1-2, with TRBD1 matching over 7 bases. The germline CDR1 and CDR2 sequences are MNHEY and SVGEGT. V dropped 4 bases and J dropped 6; count of bases not matched to a gene: 5. This CDR3 comprises 13 residues. In DNA, the CDR3 is TGTGCCAGCAGTTCGACCGGGACAGATGGCTACACCTTC. This codes for CASSSTGTDGYTF.

CDR3 in amino acids: CASSPGQGRETQYF. CDR3 bases: TGTGCCAGCAGCCCTGGACAGGGTAGAGAGACCCAGTACTTC. This chain links TRBV9 with TRBJ2-5, with 8 bases that match TRBD1. Germline V gene data show CDR1 as SGDLS and CDR2 as YYNGEE. With V trimmed by 4 bases and J by 4 bases, 6 bases remained unmatched. The length of the CDR3 is 14 residues.

The J gene is TRBJ2-2, the V gene TRBV29-1; tentatively, D is TRBD2 (6 bases). CDR3 length: 14 amino acids. Germline CDR1 is SQVTM and CDR2 is ANQGSEA. Between the trimmed V and J ends, which lost 3 bases and 1 base, there was a span of 9 bases. As DNA, the CDR3 is TGCAGCGTTGACGTGGAGGGGAACACCGGGGAGCTGTTTTTT. It is translated as CSVDVEGNTGELFF.

The chain joins TRBV5-4 to TRBJ1-4, with TRBD1 matching over 7 bases. From germline, CDR1 is SGHNT and CDR2 YYREEE (reference sequence). This CDR3 is built from 16 residues. J lost 0 bases, V lost 4 bases, and 6 bases had no gene match. CDR3 nucleotide sequence: TGTGCCAGCAGCCTGGGACAGCGTGCAACTAATGAAAAACTGTTTTTT. Translating it yields CASSLGQRATNEKLFF.